This TCR beta chain was sequenced during a study of cytomegalovirus exposure and HLA in healthy donors. The CDR3 length is 13 residues. After removal of 6 bases from V and 9 bases from J, the junction contained 7 bases not matched to a gene. Germline CDR1 reads LNHDA; CDR2 reads SQIVND (reference sequence). 13 Jbeta primers and 60 Vbeta primers were used for the PCR. Profiling relied on immunoSEQ multiplex PCR, and the TCRdb table lists in-frame clones only, not all of them. Of under 130,000 clones in the sample, around four fifths were seen once. In this sample, this clone turned up a few times. The antigen is unknown. Study-level results: In all likelihood, a cluster of highly shared sequence variants was a sequencing artifact. Indistinguishable V segments such as TRBV6-2 and TRBV6-3 were excluded. The study labeled 150 to 200 TCR beta chains cytomegalovirus-associated. Later analysis revealed greater clonal expansion in HLA-associated TCR beta chains than in equally common others.

The sequencing sample was made of PBMCs. V usage is TRBV19 and J usage is TRBJ2-1; TRBD1 agrees at 8 bases. This receptor was identified in a woman aged 40-49 years in good health and CMV-seropositive. CDR3 sequence (DNA): TGTGCCAGTAGCCTCGACAGGGGAGGTGAGCAGTTCTTC. This encodes CASSLDRGGEQFF.